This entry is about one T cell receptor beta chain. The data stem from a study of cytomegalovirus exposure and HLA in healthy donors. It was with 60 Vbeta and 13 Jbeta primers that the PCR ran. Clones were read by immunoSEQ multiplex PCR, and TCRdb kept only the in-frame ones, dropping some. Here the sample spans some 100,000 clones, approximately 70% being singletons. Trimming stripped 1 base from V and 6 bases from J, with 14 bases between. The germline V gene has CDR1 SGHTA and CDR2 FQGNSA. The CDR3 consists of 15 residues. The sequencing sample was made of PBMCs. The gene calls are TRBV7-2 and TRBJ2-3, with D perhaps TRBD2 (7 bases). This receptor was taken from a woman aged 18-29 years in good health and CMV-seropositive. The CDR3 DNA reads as TGTGCCAGCAGCTTAGGCTCTCGGGGGGCGGATACGCAGTATTTT. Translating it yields CASSLGSRGADTQYF.